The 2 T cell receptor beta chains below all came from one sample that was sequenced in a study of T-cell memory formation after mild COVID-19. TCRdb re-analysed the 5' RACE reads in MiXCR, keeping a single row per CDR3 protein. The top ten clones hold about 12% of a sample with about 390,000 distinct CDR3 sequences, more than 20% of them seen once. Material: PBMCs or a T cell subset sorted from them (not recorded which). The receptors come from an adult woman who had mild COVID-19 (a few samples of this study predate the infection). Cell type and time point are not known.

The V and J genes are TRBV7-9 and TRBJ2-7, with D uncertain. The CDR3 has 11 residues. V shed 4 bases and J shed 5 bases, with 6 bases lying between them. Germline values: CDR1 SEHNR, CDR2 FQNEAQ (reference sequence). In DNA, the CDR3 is TGTGCCAGCAGCTCAGATCACGAGCAGTACTTC. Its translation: CASSSDHEQYF.

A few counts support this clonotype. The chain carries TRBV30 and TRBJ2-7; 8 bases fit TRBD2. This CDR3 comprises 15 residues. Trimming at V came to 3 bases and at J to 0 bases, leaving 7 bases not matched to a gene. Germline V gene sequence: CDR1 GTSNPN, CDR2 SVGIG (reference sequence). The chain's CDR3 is CAWSEQRGSSYEQYF. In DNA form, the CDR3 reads TGTGCCTGGAGCGAGCAGCGGGGGAGCTCCTACGAGCAGTACTTC.